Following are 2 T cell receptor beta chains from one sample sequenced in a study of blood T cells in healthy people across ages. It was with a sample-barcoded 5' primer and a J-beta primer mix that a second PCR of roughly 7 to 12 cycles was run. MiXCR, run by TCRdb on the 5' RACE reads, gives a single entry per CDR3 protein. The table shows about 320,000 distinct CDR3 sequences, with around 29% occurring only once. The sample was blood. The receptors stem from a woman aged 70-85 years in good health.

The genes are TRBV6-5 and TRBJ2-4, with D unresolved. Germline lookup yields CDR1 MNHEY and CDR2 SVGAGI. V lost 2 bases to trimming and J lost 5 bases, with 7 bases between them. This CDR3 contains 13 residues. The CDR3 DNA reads TGTGCCAGCAGTTACGGCCCGGAAAACATTCAGTACTTC. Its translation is CASSYGPENIQYF.

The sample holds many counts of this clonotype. The CDR3 sequence is CSARGLGEEGNNYGYTF. CDR3 DNA: TGCAGTGCTAGAGGCCTTGGTGAGGAGGGGAATAACTATGGCTACACCTTC. This chain uses TRBV20-1 with TRBJ1-2, with D perhaps TRBD1 (5 bases). The CDR3 covers 17 residues. V was cut by 1 base and J by 1 base, with 19 bases left in between. CDR1 DFQATT and CDR2 SNEGSKA come from the germline V gene (reference sequence).